Listed below are T cell receptor beta chains from one sample, sequenced in a study of a mutant IDH1 vaccine in newly diagnosed glioma. No antigen is known for these receptors. Libraries were prepared by immunoSEQ multiplex PCR; TCRdb keeps only in-frame clonotypes and omits some of them. Of tens of thousands of clones in the sample, 60% to 80% are singletons; the top ten hold 5.3%. The source material was PBMCs, sampled from a glioma patient whose treatment included an IDH1 peptide vaccine. These receptors all come from a man aged 50 to 59 with glioma. Both conserved end residues are part of each CDR3. Each record gives: CDR3 DNA, CDR3 protein, J gene, D gene, V gene, clone size. The D gene is left open where the match is weak. Rows may omit the clone size; those that give it use once, few, many or a size class.

DNA: TGCGCCAGCAGCCCGGGGACACGAGATAATTCACCCCTCCACTTT
CDR3: CASSPGTRDNSPLHF
J: TRBJ1-6
D: NA
V: TRBV5-1
size: few

DNA: TGTGCCAGCAGCTTAGCGGGGACTGAAGCTTTCTTT
CDR3: CASSLAGTEAFF
J: TRBJ1-1
D: NA
V: TRBV7-2
size: NA

DNA: TGCGCCAGCAGTTACGGGACACTAAATGAAAAACTGTTTTTT
CDR3: CASSYGTLNEKLFF
J: TRBJ1-4
D: NA
V: TRBV4-3
size: NA

DNA: TGCGCCAGCAGTGAGCGGGGACAGGCGCTAAATGAAAAACTGTTTTTT
CDR3: CASSERGQALNEKLFF
J: TRBJ1-4
D: TRBD1
V: TRBV10-1
size: NA

DNA: TGTGCCAGTAGTACAGGACAGACCTACTACGAGCAGTACTTC
CDR3: CASSTGQTYYEQYF
J: TRBJ2-7
D: NA
V: TRBV19
size: NA

DNA: TGCAGCGTCACCCCCCCGGATATTAACTATGGCTACACCTTC
CDR3: CSVTPPDINYGYTF
J: TRBJ1-2
D: NA
V: TRBV29-1
size: NA

DNA: TGTGCCAGCAGAAGGGGGGGGGCGTCCTACGAGCAGTACTTC
CDR3: CASRRGGASYEQYF
J: TRBJ2-7
D: NA
V: TRBV27
size: few

DNA: TGTGCCAGCAGCCAAACAGGGAACACTGAAGCTTTCTTT
CDR3: CASSQTGNTEAFF
J: TRBJ1-1
D: NA
V: TRBV14
size: NA

DNA: TGTGCCAGCAGCGCTGCGGGGGCTGGGTACGAGCAGTACTTC
CDR3: CASSAAGAGYEQYF
J: TRBJ2-7
D: NA
V: TRBV11-2
size: NA

DNA: TGTGCCAGCAGCTTGGGATCTGGATACGAGCAGTACTTC
CDR3: CASSLGSGYEQYF
J: TRBJ2-7
D: NA
V: TRBV5-6
size: NA

DNA: TGCGCCAGCAGCTTGGGCCCGGGTGACTATGGCTACACCTTC
CDR3: CASSLGPGDYGYTF
J: TRBJ1-2
D: NA
V: TRBV5-1
size: NA

DNA: TGTGCCAGCAGTGAAGAAGGCAGTAGCTCCTACGAGCAGTACTTC
CDR3: CASSEEGSSSYEQYF
J: TRBJ2-7
D: NA
V: TRBV2
size: NA

DNA: TGTGCCACCCGGGAGGTAGACTATGGCTACACCTTC
CDR3: CATREVDYGYTF
J: TRBJ1-2
D: NA
V: TRBV10-3
size: NA

DNA: TGCAGTGCTAGTCAGGGTTACGAGCAGTACTTC
CDR3: CSASQGYEQYF
J: TRBJ2-7
D: NA
V: TRBV20-1
size: NA

DNA: TGTGCCAGCAGCTTACGGGATCAGCCCCAGCATTTT
CDR3: CASSLRDQPQHF
J: TRBJ1-5
D: NA
V: TRBV13
size: NA